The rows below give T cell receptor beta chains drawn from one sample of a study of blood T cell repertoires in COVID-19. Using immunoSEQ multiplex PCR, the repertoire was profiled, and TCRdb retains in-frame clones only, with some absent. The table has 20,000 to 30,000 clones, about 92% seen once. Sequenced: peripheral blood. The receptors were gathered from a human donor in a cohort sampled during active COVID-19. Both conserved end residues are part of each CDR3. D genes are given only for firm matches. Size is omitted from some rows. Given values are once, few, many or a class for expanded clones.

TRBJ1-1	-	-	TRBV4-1	TGCGCCAGCAGCCAAGAACGTCCGGGGAGCACTGAAGCTTTCTTT	CASSQERPGSTEAFF
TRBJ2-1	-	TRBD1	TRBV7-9	TGTGCCAGCAGCAACAGGGGGTACCTCGATGAGCAGTTCTTC	CASSNRGYLDEQFF
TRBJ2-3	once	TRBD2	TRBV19	TGTGCCAGTAGTCCGCGAGCGGGGGCTAGCACAGATACGCAGTATTTT	CASSPRAGASTDTQYF
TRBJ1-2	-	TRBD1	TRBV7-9	TGTGCCATACAGGGGGGAGGAGGCTACACCTTC	CAIQGGGGYTF
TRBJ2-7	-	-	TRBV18	TGTGCCAGCTCACCACCCGCGCACCCCTACGAGCAGTACTTC	CASSPPAHPYEQYF
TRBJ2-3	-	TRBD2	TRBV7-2	TGTGCCAGCAGCGCTACTAGCGGGCCAGATACGCAGTATTTT	CASSATSGPDTQYF
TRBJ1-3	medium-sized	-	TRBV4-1	TGCGCCAGCAGCCAAGATATGTCTTCCCCTGGAAACACCATATATTTT	CASSQDMSSPGNTIYF
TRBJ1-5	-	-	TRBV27	TGTGCCAGCAGTTTATTACAGGGAAGCAATCAGCCCCAGCATTTT	CASSLLQGSNQPQHF
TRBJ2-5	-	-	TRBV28	TGTGCCAGCACCCGGGATGGGGGGGCTGGGACCCAGTACTTC	CASTRDGGAGTQYF
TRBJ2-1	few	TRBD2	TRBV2	TGTGCCAGCGAGGACGGGACTACGAATGAGCAGTTCTTC	CASEDGTTNEQFF
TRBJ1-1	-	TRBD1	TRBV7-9	TGTGCCAGCAGCCTAGACAGGGTCAAGACTGAAGCTTTCTTT	CASSLDRVKTEAFF
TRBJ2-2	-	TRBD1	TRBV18	TGTGCCAGCTCACCACAAGGACAGGGTAACACCGGGGAGCTGTTTTTT	CASSPQGQGNTGELFF
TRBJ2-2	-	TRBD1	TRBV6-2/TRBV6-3	TGTGCCAGCAGTTACTCCGGGACAGGGACGTATACCGGGGAGCTGTTTTTT	CASSYSGTGTYTGELFF
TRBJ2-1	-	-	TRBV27	TGTGCCAGCACTGGAGGGAAAGAGCAGTTCTTC	CASTGGKEQFF
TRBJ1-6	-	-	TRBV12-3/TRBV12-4	TGTGCCAGCATAAAAACAGGGATTTCACCCCTCCACTTT	CASIKTGISPLHF
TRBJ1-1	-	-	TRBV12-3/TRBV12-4	TGTGCCAGCAGTTTCGCAGCAGGTACTGAAGCTTTCTTT	CASSFAAGTEAFF
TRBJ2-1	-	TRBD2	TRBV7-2	TGTGCCAGCAGCATCCTAGCGGGGGGGCGGTTCTTC	CASSILAGGRFF
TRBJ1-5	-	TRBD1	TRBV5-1	TGCGCCAGCAGAAAAGGGACAGGCGACGTTAATCAGCCCCAGCATTTT	CASRKGTGDVNQPQHF
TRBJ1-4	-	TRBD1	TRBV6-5	TGTGCCAGCAGGCGGACAGGCATTAATGAAAAACTGTTTTTT	CASRRTGINEKLFF
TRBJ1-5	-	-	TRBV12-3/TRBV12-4	TGTGCCAGCAACCAACAGGGCAATCAGCCCCAGCATTTT	CASNQQGNQPQHF
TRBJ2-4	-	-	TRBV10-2	TGCGCCAGCAGTTACTGGTCGGGGGCCAAAAACATTCAGTACTTC	CASSYWSGAKNIQYF
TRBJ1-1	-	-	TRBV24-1	TGTGCCACCAGTGCCGGGTGGGAGCAGAACACTGAAGCTTTCTTT	CATSAGWEQNTEAFF
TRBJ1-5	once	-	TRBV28	TGTGCCAGCAGTCTCAAACCTAACTTACAGGGATATAGCAATCAGCCCCAGCATTTT	CASSLKPNLQGYSNQPQHF
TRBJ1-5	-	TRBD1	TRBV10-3	TGTGCCATCAGTGAAGGGACAGGGGAGGTGGGTAATCAGCCCCAGCATTTT	CAISEGTGEVGNQPQHF
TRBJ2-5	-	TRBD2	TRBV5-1	TGCGCCAGCAGCTTGTCGCTAGCGGGGGAGGAGACCCAGTACTTC	CASSLSLAGEETQYF
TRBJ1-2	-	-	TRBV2	TGTGCAAGCAGGGCGGGGGGAAACTATGGCTACACCTTC	CASRAGGNYGYTF
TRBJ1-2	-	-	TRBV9	TGTGCCAGCAGCGTAAGCCCGGGCTATGGCTACACCTTC	CASSVSPGYGYTF
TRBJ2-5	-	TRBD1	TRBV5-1	TGCGCCAGCTACCGAGGACAGGGGTCCACCGGGGAGACCCAGTACTTC	CASYRGQGSTGETQYF
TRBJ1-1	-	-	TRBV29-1	TGCAGCGTTGGGGAGGTGGGTGAAGCTTTCTTT	CSVGEVGEAFF
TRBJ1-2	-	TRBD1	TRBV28	TGTGCCAGCACCCTTGAAGGGGGCTTTGGCTACACCTTC	CASTLEGGFGYTF
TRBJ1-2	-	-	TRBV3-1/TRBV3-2	TGTGCCAGCAGCCAAGAAGGCGGCCCCTATGGCTACACCTTC	CASSQEGGPYGYTF
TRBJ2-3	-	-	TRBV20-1	TGCAGTGCTAGTGGAGAGGGGACTAGCACAGATACGCAGTATTTT	CSASGEGTSTDTQYF
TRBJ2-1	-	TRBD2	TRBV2	TGTGCCGGTACTAGCGGCGCAGGAGAGCAGTTCTTC	CAGTSGAGEQFF
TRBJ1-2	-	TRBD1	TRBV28	TGTGCCAGCAGACGACAGGGGGTTGGCTACACCTTC	CASRRQGVGYTF
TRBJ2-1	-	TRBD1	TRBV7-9	TGTGCCAGCAGCTTCGGAGGACAGGGAAACAATGAGCAGTTCTTC	CASSFGGQGNNEQFF